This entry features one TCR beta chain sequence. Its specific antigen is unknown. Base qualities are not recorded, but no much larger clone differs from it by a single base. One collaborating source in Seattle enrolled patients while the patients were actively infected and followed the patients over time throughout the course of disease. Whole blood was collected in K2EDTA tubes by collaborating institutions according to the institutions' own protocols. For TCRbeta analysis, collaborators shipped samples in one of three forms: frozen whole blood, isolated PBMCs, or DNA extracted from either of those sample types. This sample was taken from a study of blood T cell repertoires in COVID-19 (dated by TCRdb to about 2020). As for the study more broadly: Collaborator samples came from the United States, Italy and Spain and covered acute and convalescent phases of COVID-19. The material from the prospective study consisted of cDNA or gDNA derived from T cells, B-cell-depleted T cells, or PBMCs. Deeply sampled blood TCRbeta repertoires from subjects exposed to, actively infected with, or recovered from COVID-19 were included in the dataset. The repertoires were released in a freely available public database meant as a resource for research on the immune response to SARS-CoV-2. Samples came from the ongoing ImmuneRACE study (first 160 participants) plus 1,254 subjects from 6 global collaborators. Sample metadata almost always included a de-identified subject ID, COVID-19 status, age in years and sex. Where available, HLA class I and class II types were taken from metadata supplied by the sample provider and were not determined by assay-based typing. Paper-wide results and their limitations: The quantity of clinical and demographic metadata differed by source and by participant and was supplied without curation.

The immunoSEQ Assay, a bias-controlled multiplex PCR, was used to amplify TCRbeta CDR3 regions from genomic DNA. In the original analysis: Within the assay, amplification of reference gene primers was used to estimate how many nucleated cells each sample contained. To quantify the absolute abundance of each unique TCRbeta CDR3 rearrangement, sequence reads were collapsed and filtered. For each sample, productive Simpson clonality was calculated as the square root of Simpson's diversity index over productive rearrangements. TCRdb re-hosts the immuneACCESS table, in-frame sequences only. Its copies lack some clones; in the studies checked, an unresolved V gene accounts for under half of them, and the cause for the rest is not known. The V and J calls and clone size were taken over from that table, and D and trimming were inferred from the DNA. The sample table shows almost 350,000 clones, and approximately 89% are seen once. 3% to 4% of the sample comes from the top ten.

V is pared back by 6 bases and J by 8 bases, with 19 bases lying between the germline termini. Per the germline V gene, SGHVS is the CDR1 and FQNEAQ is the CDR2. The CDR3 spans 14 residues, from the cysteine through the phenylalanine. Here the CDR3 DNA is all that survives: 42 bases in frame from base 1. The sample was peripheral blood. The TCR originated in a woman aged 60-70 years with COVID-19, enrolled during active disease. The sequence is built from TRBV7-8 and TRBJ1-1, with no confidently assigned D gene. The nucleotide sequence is TGTGCCAGCAGTTTATTCGCAGCCGGGGTAGAAGCTTTCTTT. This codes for CASSLFAAGVEAFF.